The T cell receptor (beta chain) described here comes from a study of blood T cell repertoires in COVID-19. Looking at the study overall: PBMCs, B-cell-depleted T cells, or T cells were the source of the cDNA or gDNA that made up the material.

Germline V gives CDR1 MDHEN, CDR2 SYDVKM. This CDR3 is 15 amino acids long. Germline trimming cut 6 bases from V and 8 bases from J; bases unmatched to any gene: 10. Profiling relied on immunoSEQ multiplex PCR, and the TCRdb table lists in-frame clones only, not all of them. Of about 78,000 clones listed, about 90% are singletons. The V call is TRBV28, the J call TRBJ1-4; 9 bases are shared with TRBD1. What was sequenced was peripheral blood. The TCR was taken from a woman aged 50 to 60 in a cohort sampled during active COVID-19. Written as DNA, the CDR3 is TGTGCCAGCAGCCCCCCCGGGACAGGGAGGGAAAAACTGTTTTTT. Its translation: CASSPPGTGREKLFF.